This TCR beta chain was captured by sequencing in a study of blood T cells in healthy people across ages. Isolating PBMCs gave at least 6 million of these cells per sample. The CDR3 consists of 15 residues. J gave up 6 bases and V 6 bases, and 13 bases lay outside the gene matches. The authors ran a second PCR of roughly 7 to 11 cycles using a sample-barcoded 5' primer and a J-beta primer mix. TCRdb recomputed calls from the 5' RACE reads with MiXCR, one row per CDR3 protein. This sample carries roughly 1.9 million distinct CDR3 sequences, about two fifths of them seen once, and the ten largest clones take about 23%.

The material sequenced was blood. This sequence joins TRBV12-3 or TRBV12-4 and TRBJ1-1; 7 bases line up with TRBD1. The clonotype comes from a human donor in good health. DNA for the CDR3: TGTGCCAGCAGGGGTACAGGGGCGGGGGCCGCTGAAGCTTTCTTT. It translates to CASRGTGAGAAEAFF.